The clone carrying this TCR beta chain has a handful of counts. Its target is unknown. Germline V gives CDR1 SGHAT, CDR2 FQNNGV. This CDR3 comprises 15 residues. Trimming left V 5 bases short and J 5 bases short, with 18 bases between. This entry belongs to a study of T cell repertoires in cytomegalovirus infection. Study-level information: CMV epitopes in the study were HLA-C-restricted (recently identified) and HLA-B-restricted (well studied). Matching HLA type and CMV infection were both indicated by public TCR beta signatures. General study points: Cumulative public TCR beta family frequency identified carriers of CMV plus the relevant HLA. Clonotypes of TCR beta that were HLA-C-restricted and CMV-specific dominated the ex vivo response.

TCRdb passed the reads through MiXCR, listing each CDR3 protein once. The sample consists of about 830,000 distinct CDR3 sequences, 32% of them appearing once. The chain combines TRBV11-2 with TRBJ2-5, with a weak D call TRBD1 (6 bases). This clonotype was sampled from a human donor in good health (CMV status not recorded). Some clones in this sample may be carry-over from other donors' samples. The sample here was cultured CD8+ T cells from PBMCs, taken from culture after CMV antigen stimulation. CDR3 amino acids: CASSRPVQGEETQYF. CDR3 nucleotide sequence: TGTGCCAGCAGCCGCCCGGTACAGGGTGAGGAGACCCAGTACTTC.